This T cell receptor (beta chain) is from a study of blood T cell repertoires in COVID-19. At the level of the study: Italy, Spain and the United States were the sources of the convalescent and acute COVID-19 samples. The analysed material was cDNA or gDNA that came from T cells, B-cell-depleted T cells, or PBMCs.

Germline V gene data show CDR1 as MNHEY and CDR2 as SVGAGI. The CDR3 is 13 residues long. V was clipped by 6 bases and J by 5 bases, with 13 bases between them. Assay: immunoSEQ multiplex PCR; the TCRdb copy retains only in-frame clones and omits some. The data contain about 200,000 clones, 70% to 90% of them singletons. The sequenced sample consisted of peripheral blood. The chain carries TRBV6-5 and TRBJ2-5, with D perhaps TRBD1 (6 bases). The sequence came from a woman aged 70-85 years with acute or convalescent COVID-19. The CDR3 is CASRRTVGETQYF. CDR3 nucleotides: TGTGCCAGCAGGCGGACAGTTGGGGAGACCCAGTACTTC.